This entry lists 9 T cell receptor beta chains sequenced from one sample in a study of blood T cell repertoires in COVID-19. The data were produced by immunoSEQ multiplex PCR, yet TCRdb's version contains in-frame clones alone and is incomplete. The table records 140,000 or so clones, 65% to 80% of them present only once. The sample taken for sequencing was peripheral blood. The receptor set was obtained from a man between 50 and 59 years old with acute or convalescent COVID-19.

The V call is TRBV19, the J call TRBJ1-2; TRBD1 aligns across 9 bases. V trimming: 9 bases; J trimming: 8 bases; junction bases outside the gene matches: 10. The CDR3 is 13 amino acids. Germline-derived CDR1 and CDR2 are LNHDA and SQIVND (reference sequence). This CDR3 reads CASVNRGRSGYTF. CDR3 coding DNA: TGTGCCAGCGTCAACAGGGGGCGGTCAGGCTACACCTTC.

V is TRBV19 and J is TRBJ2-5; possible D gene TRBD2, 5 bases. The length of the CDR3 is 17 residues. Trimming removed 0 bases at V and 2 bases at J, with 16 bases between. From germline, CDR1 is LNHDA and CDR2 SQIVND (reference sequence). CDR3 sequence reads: CASSIDPRVGVQETQYF. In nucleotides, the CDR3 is TGTGCCAGTAGTATAGATCCGCGGGTGGGAGTACAAGAGACCCAGTACTTC.

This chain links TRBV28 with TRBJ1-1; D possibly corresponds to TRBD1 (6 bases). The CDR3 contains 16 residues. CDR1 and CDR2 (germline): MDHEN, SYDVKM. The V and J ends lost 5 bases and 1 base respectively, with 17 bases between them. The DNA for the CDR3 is TGTGCCAGCAGTGGGGGCGGAACCCAATCGAACACTGAAGCTTTCTTT. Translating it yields CASSGGGTQSNTEAFF.

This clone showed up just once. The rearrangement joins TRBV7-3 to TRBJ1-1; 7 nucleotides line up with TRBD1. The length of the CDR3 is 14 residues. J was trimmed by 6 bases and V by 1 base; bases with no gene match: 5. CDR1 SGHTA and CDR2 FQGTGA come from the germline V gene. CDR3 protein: CASSLRAGGAEAFF. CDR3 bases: TGTGCCAGCAGCTTAAGGGCAGGGGGAGCTGAAGCTTTCTTT. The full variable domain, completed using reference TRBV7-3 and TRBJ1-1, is GAGVSQTPSNKVTEKGKYVELRCDPISGHTALYWYRQSLGQGPEFLIYFQGTGAADDSGLPNDRFFAVRPEGSVSTLKIQRTERGDSAVYLCASSLRAGGAEAFFGQGTRLTVV.

This CDR3 is CASSTATGSSGNTIYF. CDR3 bases: TGTGCCAGTAGCACCGCGACGGGGTCCTCTGGAAACACCATATATTTT. The genes are TRBV19 and TRBJ1-3; D uncertain. The CDR3 totals 16 residues. Trimming took 6 bases from V and 0 from J, leaving 15 bases between them. The germline V gene has CDR1 LNHDA and CDR2 SQIVND (reference sequence).

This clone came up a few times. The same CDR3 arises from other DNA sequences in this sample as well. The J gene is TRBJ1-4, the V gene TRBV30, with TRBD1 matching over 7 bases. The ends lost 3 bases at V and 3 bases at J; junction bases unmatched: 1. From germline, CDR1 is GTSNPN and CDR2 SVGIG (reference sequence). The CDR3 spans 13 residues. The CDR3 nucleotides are TGTGCCTGGAGCCAGGGGGCTAATGAAAAACTGTTTTTT. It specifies CAWSQGANEKLFF.

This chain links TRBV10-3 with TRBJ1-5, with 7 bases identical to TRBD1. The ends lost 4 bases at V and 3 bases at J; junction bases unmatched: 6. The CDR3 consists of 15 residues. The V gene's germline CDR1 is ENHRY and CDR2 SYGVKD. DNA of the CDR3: TGTGCCATCAGTGCCGACAGGGCAATCAATCAGCCCCAGCATTTT. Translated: CAISADRAINQPQHF.

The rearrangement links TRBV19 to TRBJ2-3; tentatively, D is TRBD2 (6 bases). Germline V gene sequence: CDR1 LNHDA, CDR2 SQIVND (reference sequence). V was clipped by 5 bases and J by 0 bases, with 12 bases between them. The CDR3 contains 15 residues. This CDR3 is CASSGTGTSTDTQYF. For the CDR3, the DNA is TGTGCCAGTAGTGGTACCGGGACTAGCACAGATACGCAGTATTTT.

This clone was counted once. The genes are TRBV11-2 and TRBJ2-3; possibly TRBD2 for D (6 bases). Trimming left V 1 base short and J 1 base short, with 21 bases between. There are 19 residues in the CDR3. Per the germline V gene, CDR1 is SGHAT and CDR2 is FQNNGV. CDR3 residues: CASSLVGGFFVPRTDTQYF. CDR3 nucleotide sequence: TGTGCCAGCAGCTTAGTGGGGGGATTTTTTGTCCCTCGCACAGATACGCAGTATTTT.